This passage covers 7 T cell receptor beta chains from one sample sequenced in a study of blood T cell repertoires in COVID-19 (dated by TCRdb to the early 2020s). The library relied on the immunoSEQ multiplex PCR assay. Entries here come from immuneACCESS through TCRdb and include only in-frame sequences with V and J called. Some clones fail to appear in such tables; in the studies checked, an unresolved V gene covers under half of the shortfall, and the cause of the remainder is unknown. This sample gives 150,000 to 200,000 clones in total; roughly 80% of them show up just once. Around 2.7% of the sample lies in the top ten. The material sequenced was peripheral blood. The receptors were sampled from a man in his sixties or seventies with acute or convalescent COVID-19.

V usage is TRBV6-5 and J usage is TRBJ2-7; perhaps TRBD2 as D (5 bases). Trimming stripped 6 bases from V and 3 bases from J, with 12 bases between. Germline CDR1 reads MNHEY; CDR2 reads SVGAGI. This CDR3 spans 13 amino acids. This chain's CDR3 is CASSVEDFYEQYF. As DNA, the CDR3 is TGTGCCAGCAGCGTAGAGGACTTCTACGAGCAGTACTTC.

The chain combines TRBV9 with TRBJ1-1; D gene unclear. This CDR3 contains 14 residues. Germline V gives CDR1 SGDLS, CDR2 YYNGEE. Between the trimmed V and J ends, which lost 0 bases and 3 bases, there was a span of 9 bases. The CDR3 loop is CASSVAGADTEAFF. The CDR3 nucleotides are TGTGCCAGCAGCGTAGCCGGTGCGGACACTGAAGCTTTCTTT.

The rearrangement links TRBV7-6 to TRBJ2-1; 9 bases match TRBD1. The CDR3 has 12 residues. Trimming took 5 bases from V and 10 from J; bases not matched to a gene: 3. Germline V gene sequence: CDR1 SGHVS, CDR2 FNYEAQ. CDR3 region: CASSGGTGEQFF. The CDR3 bases are TGTGCCAGCAGCGGAGGGACAGGGGAGCAGTTCTTC.

The V call is TRBV12-3 or TRBV12-4, the J call TRBJ2-1; D call uncertain. The ends were cut back, 0 bases at V and 16 bases at J, with 13 bases in the middle. CDR3 length: 12 residues. The CDR3 spells CASSLARRQLFF. The CDR3 nucleotides read TGTGCCAGCAGTTTAGCGCGACGGCAACTATTCTTC.

In nucleotides, the CDR3 is TGTGCCAGCAGTTTATTACAGGGGGATGGCTACACCTTC. This sequence encodes CASSLLQGDGYTF. The chain joins TRBV6-5 to TRBJ1-2, with 8 bases fitting TRBD1. This CDR3 is built from 13 residues. From germline, CDR1 is MNHEY and CDR2 SVGAGI. V was pared by 4 bases and J by 6 bases, with 4 bases of the junction left unmatched.

V gene TRBV6-5 combines with J gene TRBJ1-1, with D perhaps matching TRBD1 (5 bases). Germline CDR1 is MNHEY and CDR2 is SVGAGI. V was pared by 2 bases and J by 3 bases, with 7 bases between. CDR3 length: 13 residues. The CDR3 region is CASSYKTDTEAFF. CDR3 bases: TGTGCCAGCAGTTACAAGACAGACACTGAAGCTTTCTTT.

The V and J genes are TRBV15 and TRBJ2-1; D gene uncertain. The CDR3 covers 11 residues. Trimming took 0 bases from V and 9 from J, leaving 3 bases between them. CDR1 LNHNV and CDR2 YYDKDF come from the germline V gene (reference sequence). DNA for the CDR3: TGTGCCACCAGCAGAGAGAGTGAGCAGTTCTTC. Its protein is CATSRESEQFF.